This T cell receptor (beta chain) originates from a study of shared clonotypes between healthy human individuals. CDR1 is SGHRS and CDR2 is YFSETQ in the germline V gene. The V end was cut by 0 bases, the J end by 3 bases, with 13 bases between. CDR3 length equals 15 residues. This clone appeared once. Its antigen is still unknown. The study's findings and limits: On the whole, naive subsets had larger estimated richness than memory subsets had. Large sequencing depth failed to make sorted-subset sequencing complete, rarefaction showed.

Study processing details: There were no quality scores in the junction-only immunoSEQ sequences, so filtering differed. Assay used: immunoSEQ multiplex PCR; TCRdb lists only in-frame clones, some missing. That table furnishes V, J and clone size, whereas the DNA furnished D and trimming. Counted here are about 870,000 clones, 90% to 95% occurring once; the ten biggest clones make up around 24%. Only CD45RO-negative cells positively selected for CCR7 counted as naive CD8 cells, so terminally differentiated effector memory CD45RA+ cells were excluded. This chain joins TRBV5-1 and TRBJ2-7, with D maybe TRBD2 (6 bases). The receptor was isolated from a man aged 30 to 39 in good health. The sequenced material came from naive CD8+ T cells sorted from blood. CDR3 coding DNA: TGCGCCAGCAGCTTGGCCGGGACGGAGGGCTACGAGCAGTACTTC. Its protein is CASSLAGTEGYEQYF.